One sample yielded the 26 T cell receptor beta chains listed below, sequenced in a study of blood T cell repertoires in COVID-19. Produced via immunoSEQ multiplex PCR; TCRdb's table is partial and in-frame only. The repertoire holds approximately 27,000 clones, 75% to 90% seen once, with roughly 9.1% in the top ten. The material sequenced was peripheral blood. These TCRs come from a man aged 55 to 70 with acute or convalescent COVID-19.

V is TRBV19 and J is TRBJ2-1; the match to TRBD2 covers 7 bases. CDR3 length: 14 residues. With 2 bases clipped from V and 4 bases from J, the junction kept 2 bases outside the gene matches. CDR1 and CDR2 (germline): LNHDA, SQIVND (reference sequence). CDR3 in DNA: TGTGCCAGTAGTATACGGGAGGCGTACAATGAGCAGTTCTTC. Protein sequence: CASSIREAYNEQFF.

Comments on this clone: No DNA is shown, since the ends of the CDR3 on it are uncertain; the CDR3 is the one TCRdb lists. The chain joins TRBV21-1 to TRBJ1-1; the DNA was not used to check the table's D call, TRBD1. TRBV21-1 is a recognized pseudogene. The CDR3 numbers 16 amino acids, ends counted. The CDR3 sequence: CASSKVAGGAETEAFF.

The chain recombines TRBV10-3 with TRBJ2-5; tentative D call: TRBD1 (6 bases). Germline values: CDR1 ENHRY, CDR2 SYGVKD. The CDR3 is 13 residues long. Trimming removed 4 bases from V and 2 bases from J, with 8 bases in between. The CDR3 reads CAISGTAQETQYF. The DNA for the CDR3 is TGTGCCATCAGTGGGACAGCACAAGAGACCCAGTACTTC.

The J gene is TRBJ1-2, the V gene TRBV28; D uncertain. This CDR3 has 11 residues. From germline, CDR1 is MDHEN and CDR2 SYDVKM. V was trimmed by 4 bases and J by 2 bases, leaving 2 bases between them. CDR3 nucleotides: TGTGCCAGCAGTTCAAACTATGGCTACACCTTC. It encodes CASSSNYGYTF.

This CDR3 reads CASSLRAGELFF. In DNA form, the CDR3 reads TGTGCCAGCAGCTTGAGGGCCGGGGAGCTGTTTTTT. The chain has TRBV7-2 and TRBJ2-2; TRBD2 is a possible D gene (5 bases). The CDR3 runs 12 residues. Germline V gene data show CDR1 as SGHTA and CDR2 as FQGNSA. Trimming removed 3 bases from V and 6 bases from J, with 5 bases in between.

This chain connects TRBV25-1 to TRBJ2-5; D unresolved. Trimming pared 5 bases from V and 0 bases from J, leaving 13 bases between. The CDR3 covers 15 residues. Germline CDR1 is MGHDK and CDR2 is SYGVNS. The CDR3 sequence is CASSPQAPNQETQYF. The CDR3 DNA is TGTGCCAGCAGTCCCCAGGCACCCAACCAAGAGACCCAGTACTTC.

V usage is TRBV5-1 and J usage is TRBJ1-2; weak D call: TRBD1 (5 bases). Trimming stripped 0 bases from V and 3 bases from J, with 9 bases between. This CDR3 has 14 residues. Germline lookup yields CDR1 SGHRS and CDR2 YFSETQ. CDR3 DNA sequence: TGCGCCAGCAGCTTGGGACAGACAGACTATGGCTACACCTTC. It specifies CASSLGQTDYGYTF. Variable domain in full (rest from reference TRBV5-1 and TRBJ1-2): KAGVTQTPRYLIKTRGQQVTLSCSPISGHRSVSWYQQTPGQGLQFLFEYFSETQRNKGNFPGRFSGRQFSNSRSEMNVSTLELGDSALYLCASSLGQTDYGYTFGSGTRLTVV.

The genes are TRBV15 and TRBJ1-1; 7 bases are a match to TRBD1. Germline-derived CDR1 and CDR2 are LNHNV and YYDKDF (reference sequence). The CDR3 consists of 13 residues. V lost 2 bases, J lost 6 bases, and 3 bases stayed unmatched. DNA of the CDR3: TGTGCCACCAGCAGAAACAGGGGATCTGAAGCTTTCTTT. Its protein product is CATSRNRGSEAFF. Supplemented by reference TRBV15 and TRBJ1-1, the full variable domain reads DAMVIQNPRYQVTQFGKPVTLSCSQTLNHNVMYWYQQKSSQAPKLLFHYYDKDFNNEADTPDNFQSRRPNTSFCFLDIRSPGLGDTAMYLCATSRNRGSEAFFGQGTRLTVV.

The chain couples TRBV7-2 to TRBJ2-3, with D possibly TRBD2 on 6 matching bases. The germline CDR1 and CDR2 sequences are SGHTA and FQGNSA. V lost 7 bases and J 4 bases, leaving 12 bases between the germline ends. The CDR3 consists of 13 residues. For the CDR3, the DNA is TGTGCCAGCAAGGGCGGGGTGGCAGATACGCAGTATTTT. This gives the protein CASKGGVADTQYF. The variable domain in full, with the rest retrieved from reference TRBV7-2 and TRBJ2-3, is GAGVSQSPSNKVTEKGKDVELRCDPISGHTALYWYRQSLGQGLEFLIYFQGNSAPDKSGLPSDRFSAERTGGSVSTLTIQRTQQEDSAVYLCASKGGVADTQYFGPGTRLTVL.

This rearrangement joins TRBV3-1 (or the pseudogene TRBV3-2) to TRBJ1-5, with 7 positions matching TRBD1. Germline V CDR1 and CDR2: LGHDT, YNNKEL (reference sequence). This CDR3 region has 13 residues. J gave up 4 bases and V 5 bases, and 2 bases lay outside the gene matches. The CDR3 nucleotides read TGTGCCAGCAGCTCGACAGGGAATCAGCCCCAGCATTTT. Translated: CASSSTGNQPQHF.

The chain recombines TRBV14 with TRBJ1-4; 9 bases are shared with TRBD1. With 4 bases clipped from V and 7 bases from J, the junction kept 13 bases outside the gene matches. The CDR3 contains 17 residues. Germline CDR1 and CDR2: SGHDN and FVKESK. CDR3 DNA sequence: TGTGCCAGCAGCCCAGCCGGGACAGGGAGGCGGGGTGAAAAACTGTTTTTT. Translation gives CASSPAGTGRRGEKLFF.

V gene TRBV28 combines with J gene TRBJ2-6, with TRBD2 matching over 12 bases. Germline CDR1 MDHEN, CDR2 SYDVKM. With V trimmed by 6 bases and J by 1 base, 13 bases remained unmatched. The CDR3 has 20 amino acids. The CDR3 is CASSSNEGLAGPSGANVLTF. CDR3 sequence (DNA): TGTGCCAGCAGCTCTAACGAAGGACTAGCGGGACCTTCTGGGGCCAACGTCCTGACTTTC. Combining the CDR3 with reference TRBV28 and TRBJ2-6 gives the whole variable domain DVKVTQSSRYLVKRTGEKVFLECVQDMDHENMFWYRQDPGLGLRLIYFSYDVKMKEKGDIPEGYSVSREKKERFSLILESASTNQTSMYLCASSSNEGLAGPSGANVLTFGAGSRLTVL.

CDR3 bases: TGTGCCACCAGTGATTCCCATACTGACAGGAAACATCAGCCCCAGCATTTT. Translation: CATSDSHTDRKHQPQHF. The chain uses TRBV24-1 and TRBJ1-5, with a tentative D call TRBD1 (6 bases). V was trimmed by 2 bases and J by 5 bases, leaving 18 bases between them. Germline-derived CDR1 and CDR2 are KGHDR and SFDVKD. CDR3 size: 17 residues.

The CDR3 DNA reads TGTGCCAGCACCAAGGACAGGGGGCTGGACGAGCAGTACTTC. Translating it yields CASTKDRGLDEQYF. This chain connects TRBV2 to TRBJ2-7; 11 positions agree with TRBD1. Losses at the gene ends were 7 bases for V and 5 bases for J; bases not matched to a gene: 7. This CDR3 spans 14 amino acids. Germline CDR1 is SNHLY and CDR2 is FYNNEI.

The chain couples TRBV11-3 to TRBJ1-1, with a tentative D call TRBD1 (6 bases). CDR3 length: 17 residues. V dropped 1 base and J dropped 0 bases, with 15 bases sitting between them. Looked up from germline, CDR1 is SGHNT and CDR2 is YENEEA. The CDR3 DNA reads TGTGCCAGCAGCTTAGGGGCGGGGGCATCTGTGAACACTGAAGCTTTCTTT. This codes for CASSLGAGASVNTEAFF.

The CDR3 here is CASSLASSSGTGGNQPQHF. The CDR3, as DNA: TGTGCCAGCAGCTTAGCTAGTAGTTCCGGGACAGGGGGTAATCAGCCCCAGCATTTT. V and J are TRBV7-8 and TRBJ1-5; 11 nucleotides match TRBD1. CDR3 length: 19 residues. Trimming removed 0 bases from V and 4 bases from J; junction bases left unmatched: 11. In germline, CDR1 is SGHVS, CDR2 FQNEAQ.

This chain connects TRBV19 to TRBJ2-3, with TRBD2 identical over 7 bases. The CDR3 length is 16 residues. CDR1 and CDR2 from the germline V gene are LNHDA and SQIVND (reference sequence). V shed 3 bases, J shed 0 bases, and the junction held 6 bases outside the gene matches. The CDR3 DNA sequence: TGTGCCAGTAGTATTCCGAGCGGGGATAGCACAGATACGCAGTATTTT. It encodes CASSIPSGDSTDTQYF.

This chain uses TRBV7-8 with TRBJ2-3; TRBD2 agrees at 8 bases. Looked up from germline, CDR1 is SGHVS and CDR2 is FQNEAQ. The trim removed 7 bases at V and 2 bases at J, leaving 11 bases unmatched. CDR3 length: 16 residues. The CDR3 region is CASTDLRLALTDTQYF. CDR3 in DNA: TGTGCCAGCACCGACCTAAGACTAGCGCTCACAGATACGCAGTATTTT.

Remarks on this clone: One end of the junction fails to match germline, which may point to a read error. The chain links TRBV12-5 to TRBJ1-6; 11 bases line up with TRBD1. The CDR3 contains 10 residues. Germline values: CDR1 LGHNT, CDR2 FRNRAP. The DNA for the CDR3 is TGTGCTAGTGGTTCCGGGACAGGGGGATTT. Translated: CASGSGTGGF.

The genes are TRBV6-5 and TRBJ1-1; D possibly corresponds to TRBD1 (6 bases). The CDR3 spans 13 residues. The V and J ends lost 6 bases and 1 base respectively, with 9 bases between them. CDR1 MNHEY and CDR2 SVGAGI come from the germline V gene. In nucleotides, the CDR3 is TGTGCCAGCAGATTACAGGGGAACACTGAAGCTTTCTTT. Translation: CASRLQGNTEAFF.

The chain employs TRBV6-5 and TRBJ1-2, with D perhaps matching TRBD1 (5 bases). Trimming pared 6 bases from V and 6 bases from J, leaving 17 bases between. This CDR3 has 14 residues. Looked up from germline, CDR1 is MNHEY and CDR2 is SVGAGI. CDR3 sequence reads: CASSYGLAGDGYTF. In DNA, the CDR3 is TGTGCCAGCAGCTATGGACTAGCGGGGGATGGCTACACCTTC.

Here the CDR3 DNA reads TGTGCCAGCCAGGACTCCTTAACTAACTATGGCTACACCTTC. It is translated as CASQDSLTNYGYTF. The genes are TRBV18 and TRBJ1-2; D is unresolved. Deletions cut 8 bases from V and 0 bases from J, with 13 bases between. The length of the CDR3 is 14 residues. CDR1 is KGHSH, CDR2 LQKENI, per germline.

The V gene is TRBV27, the J gene TRBJ1-1, with 9 bases identical to TRBD1. V was pared by 2 bases and J by 5 bases, with 15 bases of the junction left unmatched. CDR3 size: 18 residues. Germline CDR1 is MNHEY and CDR2 is SMNVEV (reference sequence). The CDR3 DNA reads TGTGCCAGCAGTTTAAGCGGATACAGGGGGCGGGCGGGGACTGAAGCTTTCTTT. Residues: CASSLSGYRGRAGTEAFF.

This chain links TRBV5-6 with TRBJ1-1; D is unclear. The V end was cut by 2 bases, the J end by 6 bases, with 11 bases between. CDR3 length: 13 amino acids. Germline CDR1 SGHDT, CDR2 YYEEEE. The CDR3 DNA follows: TGTGCCAGCAGCTTTTCAGGTATACCTGAAGCTTTCTTT. Encoded protein: CASSFSGIPEAFF.

The chain links TRBV10-1 to TRBJ2-2; a weak D match, TRBD1 (5 bases). This CDR3 region has 15 residues. V lost 6 bases and J 1 base, leaving 12 bases between the germline ends. Germline CDR1 is WNHNN and CDR2 is SYGVQD (reference sequence). The CDR3 nucleotides read TGCGCCAGCAGCGCCGACAGCTTGAACACCGGGGAGCTGTTTTTT. Its translation is CASSADSLNTGELFF.

This sequence joins TRBV18 and TRBJ2-2, with D unresolved. V lost 3 bases and J 4 bases, leaving 12 bases between the germline ends. The CDR3 is 15 amino acids. CDR1 is KGHSH and CDR2 is LQKENI in the germline V gene. The chain's CDR3 is CASSPPEARTGELFF. CDR3 DNA: TGTGCCAGCTCACCTCCTGAAGCACGCACCGGGGAGCTGTTTTTT.